These 17 T cell receptor beta chains share one sample of origin, sequenced in a study of T cell repertoires in cytomegalovirus infection (dated by TCRdb to between 2019 and 2020). The sequencer listed for this sample is Illumina HiSeq 1500. TCRdb trimmed public reads at Q25 via fastp, called clones via MiXCR and kept in-frame beta chains. For every CDR3 protein sequence, its rows merge into one entry that carries the most common genes and DNA. For this sample the table gives roughly 230,000 distinct CDR3 sequences, of which approximately 24% were detected only once. The ten most abundant clones make up roughly 18% of the sample. Sequenced input: CD8+ T cells from PBMCs. The receptors shown here come from a human donor in good health (CMV status not recorded). Some clones in this sample may be carry-over from other donors' samples.

This clonotype was detected only a few times. The CDR3 here is CASRTGMQNIQYF. The CDR3 nucleotides read TGTGCCAGCAGGACAGGGATGCAAAACATTCAGTACTTC. This chain uses TRBV12-3 or TRBV12-4 with TRBJ2-4; 7 bases fit TRBD1. The CDR3 runs 13 residues. J was trimmed by 5 bases and V by 6 bases; bases with no gene match: 4.

The chain carries TRBV9 and TRBJ2-3; no firm D call. This CDR3 is built from 15 residues. CDR1 and CDR2 (germline): SGDLS, YYNGEE. Trimming cost V 4 bases and J 1 base, with 13 bases left between them. CDR3 nucleotide sequence: TGTGCCAGCAGCAACGACCCTACCGGCACAGATACGCAGTATTTT. It translates to CASSNDPTGTDTQYF.

The V gene is TRBV2, the J gene TRBJ2-7; D is perhaps TRBD2 (5 bases). The V end lost 3 bases, the J end lost 4 bases, and 22 bases lay between the germline ends. CDR3 length equals 17 residues. Germline lookup yields CDR1 SNHLY and CDR2 FYNNEI. This CDR3 is CASSDGELYRGSYEQYF. In DNA form, the CDR3 reads TGTGCCAGCAGTGATGGGGAGCTATACCGGGGATCATACGAGCAGTACTTC.

This clonotype was recorded at least ten times. The chain links TRBV4-1 to TRBJ2-7; 7 nucleotides line up with TRBD1. CDR3 length: 15 residues. The germline V gene encodes CDR1 MGHRA and CDR2 YSYEKL. With 5 bases clipped from V and 0 bases from J, the junction kept 7 bases outside the gene matches. The CDR3 DNA is TGCGCCAGCAGCTCCGACAGGGCCAGCTCCTACGAGCAGTACTTC. Translating it yields CASSSDRASSYEQYF.

In this sample, this clonotype turned up a few times. This sequence joins TRBV5-6 and TRBJ2-4; TRBD1 matches at 9 bases. The J segment lost 0 bases and the V segment lost 4 bases, leaving 20 bases of the junction unmatched. This CDR3 is built from 21 residues. CDR1 is SGHDT and CDR2 is YYEEEE in the germline V gene. CDR3 sequence (DNA): TGTGCCAGCAGCCTTGCAAAACTTGGGACAGGGAACGAGCTAGCCAAAAACATTCAGTACTTC. Translating gives CASSLAKLGTGNELAKNIQYF.

This clonotype was recorded a few times. A much larger clone sits a single nucleotide away, making a read error possible. This chain connects TRBV7-6 to TRBJ2-3; no definite D call. This CDR3 is built from 12 residues. V was pared by 1 base and J by 5 bases, with 4 bases between. Per the germline V gene, CDR1 is SGHVS and CDR2 is FNYEAQ. The CDR3 loop reads CASSLGEDTQYF. In DNA, the CDR3 is TGTGCCAGCAGCTTAGGTGAAGATACGCAGTATTTT. The full variable domain, in which reference TRBV7-6 and TRBJ2-3 provide the parts outside the CDR3, is GAGVSQSPRYKVTKRGQDVALRCDPISGHVSLYWYRQALGQGPEFLTYFNYEAQQDKSGLPNDRFSAERPEGSISTLTIQRTEQRDSAMYRCASSLGEDTQYFGPGTRLTVL.

This clonotype was picked up many times. This chain uses TRBV7-9 with TRBJ1-1; D gene uncertain. Germline V CDR1 and CDR2: SEHNR, FQNEAQ (reference sequence). V lost 1 base, J lost 11 bases, and 8 bases lay in between. The CDR3 contains 11 residues. In DNA form, the CDR3 reads TGTGCCAGCAGCTTAGACCATCCCGCTTTCTTT. Translating gives CASSLDHPAFF.

By frequency in the sample, this clonotype is medium-sized (0.01 to 0.1%). J is TRBJ1-2 and V is TRBV28; TRBD1 is a possible D gene (5 bases). V was cut by 2 bases and J by 10 bases, with 20 bases left in between. This CDR3 region has 15 residues. The germline CDR1 and CDR2 sequences are MDHEN and SYDVKM. CDR3 residues: CASSLEGGATMSYTF. As DNA, the CDR3 is TGTGCCAGCAGTTTAGAGGGAGGGGCCACTATGTCCTACACCTTC.

This clonotype was seen a few times. The chain employs TRBV18 and TRBJ2-3, with D possibly TRBD1 on 6 matching bases. Trimming shortened V by 3 bases and J by 0 bases, and 37 bases separated the two germline ends. The CDR3 runs to 24 residues. In germline, CDR1 is KGHSH, CDR2 LQKENI. This chain's CDR3 is CASSPVKSWTEKGPTDFSTDTQYF. CDR3 bases: TGTGCCAGCTCACCCGTTAAGTCGTGGACAGAGAAGGGACCGACCGATTTTAGCACAGATACGCAGTATTTT.

The rearrangement uses TRBV28 and TRBJ2-5, with TRBD1 identical over 7 bases. V gave up 3 bases and J gave up 3 bases; unmatched junction bases: 10. Germline V gene sequence: CDR1 MDHEN, CDR2 SYDVKM. The CDR3 length is 16 residues. The CDR3 protein is CASSFERTGTEETQYF. CDR3 DNA: TGTGCCAGCAGTTTTGAGAGGACCGGGACAGAAGAGACCCAGTACTTC.

This clonotype was found a few times. This sequence joins TRBV9 and TRBJ2-2; 10 nucleotides align to TRBD1. CDR3 length: 14 amino acids. Trimming cost V 4 bases and J 7 bases; bases outside gene matches: 4. The germline V gene encodes CDR1 SGDLS and CDR2 YYNGEE. CDR3 amino acids: CASSPGQGIGELFF. CDR3 DNA: TGTGCCAGCAGCCCGGGACAGGGGATCGGGGAGCTGTTTTTT.

The gene calls are TRBV5-1 and TRBJ2-1, with 7 bases fitting TRBD1. Losses at the gene ends were 1 base for V and 9 bases for J; bases not matched to a gene: 4. CDR1 SGHRS and CDR2 YFSETQ come from the germline V gene. This CDR3 comprises 13 residues. CDR3 DNA sequence: TGCGCCAGCAGCTTGAACAGGGGAACTGAGCAGTTCTTC. Protein: CASSLNRGTEQFF.

The rearrangement uses TRBV29-1 and TRBJ2-1; D may be TRBD1 (7 bases). The CDR3 runs to 14 residues. Germline V gives CDR1 SQVTM, CDR2 ANQGSEA. Trimming stripped 4 bases from V and 3 bases from J, with 13 bases between. Written as DNA, the CDR3 is TGCAGCGTTGGGGCGGGGACAGTCTACAATGAGCAGTTCTTC. Protein sequence: CSVGAGTVYNEQFF.

This clonotype was seen only a few times. V and J are TRBV29-1 and TRBJ1-2; the D is unclear. Trimming left V 6 bases short and J 3 bases short, with 8 bases between. Germline V lookup: CDR1 SQVTM, CDR2 ANQGSEA. The CDR3 spans 11 residues. CDR3 in amino acids: CSVETDYGYTF. DNA for the CDR3: TGCAGCGTCGAGACGGACTATGGCTACACCTTC. The full variable domain, rest sourced from reference TRBV29-1 and TRBJ1-2, is SAVISQKPSRDICQRGTSLTIQCQVDSQVTMMFWYRQQPGQSLTLIATANQGSEATYESGFVIDKFPISRPNLTFSTLTVSNMSPEDSSIYLCSVETDYGYTFGSGTRLTVV.

The chain uses TRBV14 and TRBJ1-6, with 10 positions matching TRBD1. Unmatched junction bases numbered 10, after V lost 0 bases and J lost 5 bases. The germline gives CDR1 SGHDN, CDR2 FVKESK. This CDR3 has 19 amino acids. The CDR3 spells CASSQDFRDRGLHNSPLHF. Written as DNA, the CDR3 is TGTGCCAGCAGCCAAGATTTTCGGGACAGGGGCCTTCATAATTCACCCCTCCACTTT.

The chain links TRBV12-3 or TRBV12-4 to TRBJ1-5; TRBD1 might be the D (5 bases). The CDR3 is made up of 15 amino acids. V was cut by 6 bases and J by 0 bases, with 12 bases left in between. CDR3 residues: CASSSGGDSNQPQHF. The CDR3, as DNA: TGTGCCAGCAGCTCCGGGGGGGATAGCAATCAGCCCCAGCATTTT.

This clonotype was counted only a few times. The chain uses TRBV11-2 and TRBJ2-2; D is unresolved. The CDR3 totals 13 residues. V was pared by 6 bases and J by 9 bases, with 14 bases between. Germline CDR1 and CDR2: SGHAT and FQNNGV. The CDR3 DNA follows: TGTGCCAGCAGTTTTAGCCCTATTCGGGAGCTGTTTTTT. This encodes CASSFSPIRELFF.